Described below is a single T cell receptor beta chain sequence and its context. Its cognate antigen is unknown. CDR3 and TCR beta VDJ profiling relied on a genomic DNA template. TCRdb itself ran the reads through MiXCR, one entry per CDR3 protein. The sample consists of 180,000 or so distinct CDR3 sequences, approximately 49% of them appearing once. With V trimmed by 4 bases and J by 7 bases, 15 bases remained unmatched. Germline V CDR1 and CDR2: LNHDA, SQIVND (reference sequence). The CDR3 consists of 17 residues. The data originate from a study of CD8+CD57+ T cells in acquired aplastic anemia. Study information: Across the sorted CD4+ and CD8+ cells, DNA amounts averaged approximately 3.1 ug. Study results and caveats: Almost 30 shared CD8+ CDR3s appeared highly expressed within patients' immunodominant clones.

Sequenced sample: sorted CD4+, CD8+, or CD8+CD57+ T cells (not recorded which) from PBMCs. The J gene is TRBJ1-5, the V gene TRBV19; 8 bases are a match to TRBD1. The sequence was collected from a human donor in good health. As DNA, the CDR3 is TGTGCCAGTAGTACAGGGACAGGTGGGGTCGGGCGACAGCCCCAGCATTTT. Translating gives CASSTGTGGVGRQPQHF.